The next 23 T cell receptor beta chains were all read from a single sample in a study of vaccination and CD4 T cells after COVID-19. Specified treatment: approximately 9-day PBMC culture with coronavirus spike peptide pools or control peptides (ViraFEST assay). Their recognized antigens are unknown. Researchers used the Oncomine TCR Beta short-read assay to sequence DNA from cultured CD4+ T cells. TCRdb reprocessed the PCR reads with MiXCR, giving one entry per CDR3 protein. Seen here are fewer than 25,000 distinct CDR3 sequences, approximately 50% observed once, and the top ten hold 3% to 4%. The sample comprised CD4+ T cells from blood, cultured in vitro. The source is a human donor who had recovered from COVID-19.

The chain employs TRBV7-9 and TRBJ2-1; possibly TRBD2 for D (6 bases). This CDR3 comprises 17 residues. The V gene's germline CDR1 is SEHNR and CDR2 FQNEAQ (reference sequence). Trimming took 5 bases from V and 4 from J, leaving 21 bases between them. CDR3 in amino acids: CASSLSRVGGMYNEQFF. CDR3 in DNA: TGTGCCAGCAGCCTCTCCCGGGTCGGCGGGATGTACAATGAGCAGTTCTTC.

The J gene is TRBJ2-2, the V gene TRBV7-3, with D maybe TRBD1 (6 bases). The germline CDR1 and CDR2 sequences are SGHTA and FQGTGA. The CDR3 spans 15 residues. Trimming took 2 bases from V and 2 from J, leaving 9 bases between them. DNA for the CDR3: TGTGCCAGCAGCTTACAGGGGCCCAACACCGGGGAGCTGTTTTTT. Translating gives CASSLQGPNTGELFF.

This clonotype came up a few times. The chain has TRBV7-2 and TRBJ2-3, with 7 bases identical to TRBD2. The V gene's germline CDR1 is SGHTA and CDR2 FQGNSA. V gave up 4 bases and J gave up 0 bases; unmatched junction bases: 4. The CDR3 is 15 amino acids. The CDR3 is CASSSGGGSTDTQYF. The CDR3 bases are TGTGCCAGCAGCTCTGGGGGGGGAAGCACAGATACGCAGTATTTT.

This clonotype appeared a single time. V is TRBV29-1 and J is TRBJ1-1; 7 positions agree with TRBD1. Germline CDR1 SQVTM, CDR2 ANQGSEA. The CDR3 is 14 residues long. V lost 1 base and J lost 3; bases outside the gene matches: 5. CDR3 amino acids: CSVEGARGDTEAFF. The CDR3 DNA sequence: TGCAGCGTTGAAGGGGCCAGGGGGGACACTGAAGCTTTCTTT. The whole variable domain, remainder taken from reference TRBV29-1 and TRBJ1-1, is SAVISQKPSRDICQRGTSLTIQCQVDSQVTMMFWYRQQPGQSLTLIATANQGSEATYESGFVIDKFPISRPNLTFSTLTVSNMSPEDSSIYLCSVEGARGDTEAFFGQGTRLTVV.

The gene calls are TRBV7-2 and TRBJ2-7, with a tentative D call TRBD1 (6 bases). V shed 3 bases and J shed 0 bases, with 9 bases lying between them. Germline values: CDR1 SGHTA, CDR2 FQGNSA. The CDR3 runs to 14 residues. The CDR3, as DNA: TGTGCCAGCAGCTTCCGGGACACCTCCTACGAGCAGTACTTC. Translated: CASSFRDTSYEQYF.

This chain joins TRBV20-1 and TRBJ2-1; the D is unclear. Germline assignment: CDR1 DFQATT and CDR2 SNEGSKA (reference sequence). The CDR3 has 10 residues. Trimming removed 3 bases at V and 8 bases at J, with 5 bases between. The CDR3 DNA reads as TGCAGTGCTAGGGGCCATGAGCAGTTCTTC. Its translation: CSARGHEQFF.

This chain connects TRBV19 to TRBJ1-1; no clear D gene. CDR3 length: 14 amino acids. Looked up from germline, CDR1 is LNHDA and CDR2 is SQIVND (reference sequence). V was clipped by 5 bases and J by 1 base, with 11 bases between them. The CDR3 DNA reads TGTGCCAGTAGTTATTCAGCACCGAACACTGAAGCTTTCTTT. This translates into CASSYSAPNTEAFF.

V is TRBV6-1 and J is TRBJ1-2; tentatively, D is TRBD1 (6 bases). V lost 2 bases and J 3 bases, leaving 7 bases between the germline ends. The CDR3 is made up of 13 amino acids. Germline loops: CDR1 MNHNS, CDR2 SASEGT. The CDR3 region is CASSETGYYGYTF. DNA for the CDR3: TGTGCCAGCAGTGAAACAGGGTACTATGGCTACACCTTC.

This clonotype came up a few times. The chain has TRBV12-3 or TRBV12-4 and TRBJ1-2; 9 bases are shared with TRBD1. The CDR3 extends over 16 amino acids. V lost 0 bases and J lost 1; bases outside the gene matches: 3. The CDR3 loop is CASSLAGTGLNYGYTF. In DNA, the CDR3 is TGTGCCAGCAGTTTAGCCGGGACAGGGCTTAACTATGGCTACACCTTC.

The genes are TRBV20-1 and TRBJ2-1; 11 nucleotides match TRBD1. The trim removed 5 bases at V and 6 bases at J, leaving 12 bases unmatched. The CDR3 has 16 amino acids. The germline V gene has CDR1 DFQATT and CDR2 SNEGSKA (reference sequence). CDR3 in amino acids: CSAPPSDRGRINEQFF. DNA of the CDR3: TGCAGTGCTCCCCCGTCGGACAGGGGGCGAATCAATGAGCAGTTCTTC.

This clonotype was counted only a few times. This chain connects TRBV20-1 to TRBJ2-3, with D possibly being TRBD1 (6 bases). V gave up 2 bases and J gave up 0 bases, with 9 bases separating them. The germline V gene has CDR1 DFQATT and CDR2 SNEGSKA (reference sequence). This CDR3 is built from 14 residues. The CDR3 protein is CSARMGASTDTQYF. The CDR3 nucleotides read TGCAGTGCTAGAATGGGGGCTAGCACAGATACGCAGTATTTT.

V and J are TRBV5-4 and TRBJ2-1, with unresolved D. The CDR3 sequence is 16 residues long. In germline, CDR1 is SGHNT, CDR2 YYREEE (reference sequence). Trimming removed 4 bases at V and 0 bases at J, with 14 bases between. CDR3 nucleotides: TGTGCCAGCAGCCCTCCCGGACCAAGCTCCTACAATGAGCAGTTCTTC. Encoded protein: CASSPPGPSSYNEQFF.

In its sample, this clonotype was seen a few times. V is TRBV24-1 and J is TRBJ2-5; 7 nucleotides line up with TRBD1. There are 15 residues in the CDR3. Looked up from germline, CDR1 is KGHDR and CDR2 is SFDVKD. V trimming: 1 base; J trimming: 3 bases; junction bases outside the gene matches: 4. CDR3 loop: CATSDFAGGKETQYF. CDR3 DNA: TGTGCCACCAGTGATTTTGCAGGGGGAAAAGAGACCCAGTACTTC.

V is TRBV30 and J is TRBJ1-3; no definite D call. The V and J ends lost 0 bases and 0 bases respectively, with 9 bases between them. The CDR3 sequence is 15 residues long. The V gene's germline CDR1 is GTSNPN and CDR2 SVGIG (reference sequence). CDR3 protein: CAWSVRASSGNTIYF. For the CDR3, the DNA is TGTGCCTGGAGTGTGAGGGCTAGCTCTGGAAACACCATATATTTT. Combining the CDR3 with reference TRBV30 and TRBJ1-3 gives the whole variable domain SQTIHQWPATLVQPVGSPLSLECTVEGTSNPNLYWYRQAAGRGLQLLFYSVGIGQISSEVPQNLSASRPQDRQFILSSKKLLLSDSGFYLCAWSVRASSGNTIYFGEGSWLTVV.

The V gene is TRBV28, the J gene TRBJ1-1; 8 bases line up with TRBD1. Germline CDR1 MDHEN, CDR2 SYDVKM. The CDR3 consists of 16 residues. V gave up 5 bases and J gave up 3 bases; unmatched junction bases: 11. The CDR3 sequence is CASSPPDRGHYTEAFF. CDR3 DNA sequence: TGTGCCAGCAGTCCCCCCGACAGGGGCCATTACACTGAAGCTTTCTTT.

The chain joins TRBV6-1 to TRBJ2-7; the D is unclear. CDR3 length: 11 residues. Germline V gene lookup returns CDR1 MNHNS and CDR2 SASEGT. Trimming took 6 bases from V and 4 from J, leaving 7 bases between them. The CDR3, as DNA: TGTGCCAGCAGCCCCCTATACGAGCAGTACTTC. This encodes CASSPLYEQYF.

The chain has TRBV5-1 and TRBJ1-1, with D possibly TRBD1 on 5 matching bases. Trimming stripped 3 bases from V and 7 bases from J, with 16 bases between. The CDR3 consists of 14 residues. CDR1 SGHRS and CDR2 YFSETQ come from the germline V gene. The CDR3 loop reads CASSSLAGGNEAFF. As DNA, the CDR3 is TGCGCCAGCAGCTCCCTAGCGGGGGGGAATGAAGCTTTCTTT.

This chain joins TRBV4-2 and TRBJ2-2, with 8 bases aligning to TRBD1. The germline V gene has CDR1 LGHNA and CDR2 YNFKEQ. The CDR3 length is 16 residues. The V and J ends lost 0 bases and 6 bases, in that order; junction bases with no gene match: 6. The CDR3 is CASSQDSGQGPGELFF. The CDR3 bases are TGTGCCAGCAGCCAAGATTCTGGACAGGGTCCCGGGGAGCTGTTTTTT.

The rearrangement joins TRBV7-2 to TRBJ1-2; D gene uncertain. Germline V CDR1 and CDR2: SGHTA, FQGNSA. The ends were cut back, 1 base at V and 3 bases at J, with 12 bases in the middle. The CDR3 has 15 amino acids. In nucleotides, the CDR3 is TGTGCCAGCAGCTTAGGTCGGACCTGGGACTATGGCTACACCTTC. This translates into CASSLGRTWDYGYTF.

The rearrangement uses TRBV20-1 and TRBJ1-2; possibly TRBD1 for D (6 bases). The ends were cut back, 0 bases at V and 7 bases at J, with 18 bases in the middle. This CDR3 is 15 amino acids long. From germline, CDR1 is DFQATT and CDR2 SNEGSKA (reference sequence). CDR3 region: CSARDGGGAGGGYTF. CDR3 in DNA: TGCAGTGCTAGAGATGGAGGGGGTGCAGGAGGTGGCTACACCTTC.

This clonotype was recorded a few times. The genes are TRBV12-3 or TRBV12-4 and TRBJ1-2; D not resolved. V lost 4 bases to trimming and J lost 0 bases, with 6 bases between them. The CDR3 has 13 residues. Here the CDR3 reads CASSSEANYGYTF. DNA of the CDR3: TGTGCCAGCAGTTCGGAAGCTAACTATGGCTACACCTTC.

This sequence joins TRBV20-1 and TRBJ2-7; no reliable D call. The V end lost 3 bases, the J end lost 4 bases, and 13 bases lay between the germline ends. The CDR3 is 13 amino acids. Germline CDR1 reads DFQATT; CDR2 reads SNEGSKA (reference sequence). The CDR3, as DNA: TGCAGTGCTAGGTCCGGGTTGCAGTACGAGCAGTACTTC. Amino acid sequence: CSARSGLQYEQYF.

The table lists this clonotype with a few counts. Germline is not matched at one junction end, which may reflect a read error. This rearrangement joins TRBV20-1 to TRBJ1-5; 10 bases map to TRBD1. Germline V gives CDR1 DFQATT, CDR2 SNEGSKA (reference sequence). The CDR3 spans 13 residues. The CDR3 DNA is TGCAGTGCGAGAGGGACAGGGGCTCAGCCCCAGCATTTT. The encoded protein is CSARGTGAQPQHF.